This TCR beta chain derives from a study of cytomegalovirus exposure and HLA in healthy donors. Worth noting for this clone: Its matching antigen is unknown.

The PCR had 60 Vbeta and 13 Jbeta primers. Repertoires were generated with immunoSEQ multiplex PCR, while TCRdb's copy carries only in-frame clones and drops some. The table has roughly 82,000 clones, roughly 74% seen once. The trim removed 4 bases at V and 6 bases at J, leaving 11 bases unmatched. This CDR3 comprises 18 residues. From germline, CDR1 is LNHDA and CDR2 SQIVND (reference sequence). Regarding donors, all were healthy bone marrow donors. Study-wide points: It was likely that a cluster of highly shared sequence variants was a sequencing artifact. Reports state that TCR beta sequences accurately predicted most subjects' HLA-A and HLA-B alleles.

The sequence was obtained from a woman between 45 and 65 years old in good health and CMV-seropositive. The genes are TRBV19 and TRBJ2-1; TRBD2 matches at 14 bases. Sequences were obtained from PBMCs. The CDR3 sequence: CASSKSPPTSGRANEQFF. For the CDR3, the DNA is TGTGCCAGTAGTAAATCCCCCCCGACTAGCGGGAGGGCCAATGAGCAGTTCTTC.